This TCR beta chain was captured by sequencing in a study of control samples from healthy donors and cancer patients. The CDR3 totals 15 residues. V lost 5 bases to trimming and J lost 4 bases; unmatched junction nucleotides: 5. CDR1 is MNHEY and CDR2 is SMNVEV in the germline V gene (reference sequence). Sequencing used immunoSEQ multiplex PCR; TCRdb keeps in-frame clones, though not all of them. Seen here are about 170,000 clones, roughly nine tenths observed once, and the top ten hold around 1.5%. Sequences were obtained from blood. The source is a woman in her thirties in good health. J is TRBJ2-6 and V is TRBV27; 7 nucleotides line up with TRBD1. The CDR3 coding sequence is TGTGCCAGCAGTAAACAGGGGTACGGGGCCAACGTCCTGACTTTC. Its translation: CASSKQGYGANVLTF.